The sequence of this TCR beta chain was determined in a study of regulatory T cells in long-lasting Graves disease. Arm-PCR of CDR3 regions with iRepertoire HTBI primers generated TCR beta libraries. Original processing notes: Spanning all samples, the identified segments comprised 60 to 80 TRBV and around 13 TRBJ. TCRdb called the multiplex PCR reads again in MiXCR, with one record for every CDR3 protein. The V and J calls shown here were made by TCRdb, not taken from the authors' results. The sample includes some 250,000 distinct CDR3 sequences, about 20% of them seen just once. This clonotype turned up a few times. With 1 base removed from V and 9 bases from J, the gap between germline ends came to 13 bases. The CDR3 loop spans 14 amino acids. Germline CDR1 MGHDK, CDR2 SYGVNS. Time point meaning: newly diagnosed GD, antithyroid drugs for less than 3 months. The TCR library was made from RNA that had been extracted from PBMCs in TRIzol.

This same sample was also part of a study on T cells in Graves' hyperthyroidism and ophthalmopathy.

The origin of this receptor is a woman aged 25 to 39 with Graves disease. The rearrangement joins TRBV25-1 to TRBJ2-1; D possibly uses TRBD1 or TRBD2 (5 bases each). The source was peripheral blood mononuclear cells (PBMCs), collected at new diagnosis, from a patient treated with antithyroid drugs. CDR3 nucleotides: TGTGCCAGCAGTGAATCCCGAGCAGGGAGTGAGCAGTTCTTC. Encoded protein: CASSESRAGSEQFF.